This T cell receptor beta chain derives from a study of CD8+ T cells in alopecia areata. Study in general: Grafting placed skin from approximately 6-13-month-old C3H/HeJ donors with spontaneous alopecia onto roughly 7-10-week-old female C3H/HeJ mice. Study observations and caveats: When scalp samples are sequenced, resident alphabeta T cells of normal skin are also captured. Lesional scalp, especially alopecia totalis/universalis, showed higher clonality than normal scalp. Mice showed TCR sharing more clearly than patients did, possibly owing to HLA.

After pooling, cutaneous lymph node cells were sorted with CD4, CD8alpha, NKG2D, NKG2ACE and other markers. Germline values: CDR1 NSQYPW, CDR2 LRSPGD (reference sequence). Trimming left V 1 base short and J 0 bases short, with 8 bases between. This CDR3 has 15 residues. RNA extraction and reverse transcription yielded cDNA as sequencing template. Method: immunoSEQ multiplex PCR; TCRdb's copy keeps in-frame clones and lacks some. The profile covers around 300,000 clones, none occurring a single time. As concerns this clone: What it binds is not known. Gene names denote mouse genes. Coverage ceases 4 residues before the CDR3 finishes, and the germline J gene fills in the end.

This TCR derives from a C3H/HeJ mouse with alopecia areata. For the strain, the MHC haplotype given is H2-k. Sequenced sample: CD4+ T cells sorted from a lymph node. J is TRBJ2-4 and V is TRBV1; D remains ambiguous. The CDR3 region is CTCSAALLSQNTLYF. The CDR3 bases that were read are TGCACCTGCAGTGCAGCACTCCTTAGTCAAAAC. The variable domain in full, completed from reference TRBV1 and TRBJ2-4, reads VTLLEQNPRWRLVPRGQAVNLRCILKNSQYPWMSWYQQDLQKQLQWLFTLRSPGDKEVKSLPGADYLATRVTDTELRLQVANMSQGRTLYCTCSAALLSQNTLYFGAGTRLSVL.